The 7 T cell receptor beta chains below come from one sample, sequenced in a study of cytomegalovirus exposure and HLA in healthy donors. This PCR relied on a set of 60 Vbeta primers and 13 Jbeta primers. Data came from immunoSEQ multiplex PCR; TCRdb stores just in-frame clones and leaves some out. The data hold some 210,000 clones, with over 80% observed a single time. Sequenced sample: PBMCs. The receptors derive from a woman in her fifties or sixties in good health and CMV-seropositive.

The CDR3 nucleotides read TGTGCCACCAGCAGAGATCCTCAGGGTTCAGGTGGAAACACCATATATTTT. It is translated as CATSRDPQGSGGNTIYF. This chain uses TRBV15 with TRBJ1-3, with a weak D call TRBD1 (5 bases). CDR1 LNHNV and CDR2 YYDKDF come from the germline V gene (reference sequence). This CDR3 contains 17 residues. V was clipped by 0 bases and J by 3 bases, with 15 bases between them. Drawing the rest from reference TRBV15 and TRBJ1-3, the complete variable domain is DAMVIQNPRYQVTQFGKPVTLSCSQTLNHNVMYWYQQKSSQAPKLLFHYYDKDFNNEADTPDNFQSRRPNTSFCFLDIRSPGLGDTAMYLCATSRDPQGSGGNTIYFGEGSWLTVV.

This clone was found a few times. The chain has TRBV5-5 and TRBJ2-3; 11 bases line up with TRBD2. The CDR3 contains 15 residues. Unmatched junction bases numbered 2, after V lost 4 bases and J lost 1 base. CDR1 and CDR2 (germline): SGHKS, YYEKEE (reference sequence). CDR3 sequence: CASSRLAGRTDTQYF. CDR3 DNA sequence: TGTGCCAGCAGCCGACTAGCGGGGCGCACAGATACGCAGTATTTT.

The genes are TRBV19 and TRBJ1-2; 8 bases line up with TRBD1. The germline V gene encodes CDR1 LNHDA and CDR2 SQIVND (reference sequence). The CDR3 extends over 14 amino acids. The ends lost 0 bases at V and 8 bases at J; junction bases unmatched: 5. CDR3 in DNA: TGTGCCAGTAGTATAGACAGGGGGCGAGGAGGCTACACCTTC. Translation gives CASSIDRGRGGYTF. Drawing the rest from reference TRBV19 and TRBJ1-2, the complete variable domain is DGGITQSPKYLFRKEGQNVTLSCEQNLNHDAMYWYRQDPGQGLRLIYYSQIVNDFQKGDIAEGYSVSREKKESFPLTVTSAQKNPTAFYLCASSIDRGRGGYTFGSGTRLTVV.

The chain links TRBV7-2 to TRBJ2-1; maybe TRBD2 (6 bases). This CDR3 spans 15 amino acids. Trimming left V 3 bases short and J 3 bases short, with 12 bases between. The germline CDR1 and CDR2 sequences are SGHTA and FQGNSA. The CDR3 reads CASSFRDFSYNEQFF. The CDR3 DNA follows: TGTGCCAGCAGCTTTCGGGACTTCAGCTACAATGAGCAGTTCTTC.

This chain connects TRBV15 to TRBJ1-5; 9 nucleotides align to TRBD1. The CDR3 has 16 residues. Trimming removed 1 base from V and 5 bases from J; junction bases left unmatched: 6. CDR1 is LNHNV, CDR2 YYDKDF, per germline (reference sequence). The CDR3 DNA reads TGTGCCACCAGCAGAGGACAGGGGGGGCAGGATCAGCCCCAGCATTTT. Amino acid sequence: CATSRGQGGQDQPQHF. The full variable domain, in which reference TRBV15 and TRBJ1-5 provide the parts outside the CDR3, is DAMVIQNPRYQVTQFGKPVTLSCSQTLNHNVMYWYQQKSSQAPKLLFHYYDKDFNNEADTPDNFQSRRPNTSFCFLDIRSPGLGDTAMYLCATSRGQGGQDQPQHFGDGTRLSIL.

This clone was recorded a few times. This chain uses TRBV5-6 with TRBJ1-4; a possible D gene is TRBD1 (5 bases). Trimming stripped 0 bases from V and 4 bases from J, with 7 bases between. Germline V gene lookup returns CDR1 SGHDT and CDR2 YYEEEE. CDR3 length: 14 residues. The CDR3 bases are TGTGCCAGCAGCTTGGGACAGATTAATGAAAAACTGTTTTTT. Its protein product is CASSLGQINEKLFF.

This clone appeared a few times. The CDR3 bases are TGTGCCAGCGCCGAACAGGCGACCCATGGCTACACCTTC. Encoded protein: CASAEQATHGYTF. V is TRBV28 and J is TRBJ1-2, with D possibly matching TRBD1 (5 bases). Trimming took 8 bases from V and 6 from J, leaving 16 bases between them. Looked up from germline, CDR1 is MDHEN and CDR2 is SYDVKM. The CDR3 extends over 13 amino acids.